This T cell receptor beta chain was captured in a study of graft-versus-host responses after intestinal transplantation. Overall study findings and caveats: Detected in recipient marrow were GvH clones, some of which were first observed in ileum or blood. When patients had graft-donor T cell macrochimerism, their allografts held high graft-versus-host to host-versus-graft clonal ratios.

Clones were read by immunoSEQ multiplex PCR, and TCRdb kept only the in-frame ones, dropping some. This sample yields over 80,000 clones, of which approximately 85% are seen a single time; 1.4% belongs to the top ten. Comments on this clone: Its antigen is not known.

Specimen: PBMCs, collected 255 days after intestinal transplant. The TCR was taken from a human patient who received an intestinal transplant, so some T cells may come from the graft donor.

The CDR3 loop reads CASRLLKNKHGYTF. CDR3 DNA sequence: TGTGCCAGCAGATTACTCAAGAATAAGCATGGCTACACCTTC. V gene TRBV6-5 combines with J gene TRBJ1-2; no clear D. Per the germline V gene, CDR1 is MNHEY and CDR2 is SVGAGI. V lost 6 bases to trimming and J lost 6 bases, with 17 bases between them. CDR3 length equals 14 residues.